Listed below are T cell receptor beta chains from one sample, sequenced in a study of T cells after somatic rescue of genetic block. Libraries were prepared by immunoSEQ multiplex PCR; TCRdb keeps only in-frame clonotypes and omits some of them. In the table there are 7,500 to 8,500 clones, around 86% of which are singletons. The specimen was peripheral blood mononuclear cells (PBMCs). The receptors stem from a boy aged 10-17 years. Each CDR3 is given without its conserved first and last residue.

length,V,CDR3
10,TRBV2,ASRGAGNTIY
16,TRBV19,ASSIDLKQGATADTQY
9,TRBV29-1,SVRTHTEAF
14,TRBV11-2,ASSSFPVAGLETQY
12,TRBV13,ASSLGQQNYGYT
10,TRBV2,ASSKSNTEAF
15,TRBV7-6,ASSLKVDGGNTGELF
16,TRBV28,ASSLTSGRLLAKNIQY
13,TRBV25-1,ASSEFGLAGETQY
14,TRBV28,ASSFDPAGAKNIQY
15,TRBV19,ASSIDRWGSSYNEQF
11,TRBV29-1,SASRGVNEKLF
12,TRBV29-1,SVGVISGANVLT
13,TRBV11-3,ASSLESRPNNEQF
14,TRBV9,ASSVRLAGVYNEQF
13,TRBV9,ASSGDREGRTEAF
16,TRBV9,ASSVFGQGLSGANVLT
13,TRBV4-1,ASSQEGGIGYEQY
10,TRBV7-2,ASSSPQGLGT
11,TRBV4-3,ASSQETRSPLH
12,TRBV2,ASSLGQGYNEQL
14,TRBV4-3,ASSQETGDPYNEQF
15,TRBV7-2,ASSLVLRRGGDNEQF
12,TRBV28,ASSLRGPGAEAF
13,TRBV2,ASTAPGLVRSEQF
9,TRBV7-8,ASSMMGQAF
14,TRBV11-2,ASSLLGGQGANEQF
11,TRBV4-3,ASSQVNYNEQF
14,TRBV7-2,ASRVRQGALWDLAF
13,TRBV7-2,ASSHSGGAANEQF
16,TRBV7-8,ASSYSPGLAGYTGELF
14,TRBV25-1,ASLAPPLSGANVLT
15,TRBV5-8,ASSLRWRTLLTGELF
9,TRBV5-4,ASSLHDEAF
11,TRBV7-9,ASSLTPNNEQF
10,TRBV2,ASSEHNQPQH
12,TRBV6-4,ASSEEGRSYEQY
13,TRBV28,ASSLWGGVGYGYT
12,TRBV5-1,ASRWDRVNSPLH
14,TRBV11-3,ASSLGLAGSYNEQF
11,TRBV5-1,ASTTDRASPLH
10,TRBV5-4,ASSPERSEAF
13,TRBV5-5,ASSFRGLGTDTQY
10,TRBV7-9,ASSLGSDEQY
15,TRBV7-6,ASSLYRAGPTGTEAF
16,TRBV19,ASSMIRGDRGQTDTQY
9,TRBV5-1,ASTFQETQY
13,TRBV7-4,ASSSRRSRIRELF
13,TRBV9,ASSEGLWGADTQY
13,TRBV6-5,ASSAQPSGYTEAF
10,TRBV6-5,ASSQIGYEQY
14,TRBV7-9,ASSLLTTHSGNTIY
14,TRBV25-1,ASSEPTRNFPETQY